Following are 10 T cell receptor beta chains from one sample sequenced in a study of cytomegalovirus exposure and HLA in healthy donors. PCR employed 60 Vbeta and 13 Jbeta primers. Sequencing used immunoSEQ multiplex PCR; TCRdb keeps in-frame clones, though not all of them. This sample contains more than 100,000 clones. What was sequenced was PBMCs. These TCRs come from a woman between 40 and 55 years old in good health and CMV-seronegative.

This rearrangement joins TRBV9 to TRBJ1-2, with 7 nucleotides matching TRBD1. The CDR3 covers 15 residues. Germline-derived CDR1 and CDR2 are SGDLS and YYNGEE. With 4 bases clipped from V and 8 bases from J, the junction kept 14 bases outside the gene matches. CDR3 in amino acids: CASSQKQGINGGYTF. CDR3 nucleotide sequence: TGTGCCAGCAGCCAAAAACAGGGGATAAACGGCGGCTACACCTTC.

This chain uses TRBV28 with TRBJ1-2, with D hard to call. CDR1 and CDR2 (germline): MDHEN, SYDVKM. Between the trimmed V and J ends, which lost 6 bases and 8 bases, there was a span of 25 bases. This CDR3 contains 16 residues. In DNA, the CDR3 is TGTGCCAGCAGGACCTTGCGTCGGGGTGGGAGAGGGGGCTACACCTTC. Translating it yields CASRTLRRGGRGGYTF.

The genes are TRBV4-2 and TRBJ1-1; possible D gene TRBD1, 6 bases. V lost 2 bases, J lost 8 bases, and 21 bases lay in between. The CDR3 length is 16 residues. The germline gives CDR1 LGHNA, CDR2 YNFKEQ. The CDR3 sequence is CASSQPTGPRVLEAFF. Here the CDR3 DNA reads TGTGCCAGCAGCCAACCGACAGGCCCAAGGGTTCTGGAAGCTTTCTTT.

This chain uses TRBV10-3 with TRBJ1-2, with TRBD1 as a possible D gene (6 bases). CDR1 is ENHRY and CDR2 is SYGVKD in the germline V gene. This CDR3 has 13 amino acids. V lost 10 bases to trimming and J lost 4 bases, with 16 bases between them. DNA for the CDR3: TGTGCCACCAGCCTGGACAGTCCCTATGGCTACACCTTC. This codes for CATSLDSPYGYTF.

CDR3 nucleotides: TGCGCCAGCAGCTCCACGGGACAGGGGTATGGCTACACCTTC. Its translation is CASSSTGQGYGYTF. The rearrangement links TRBV5-1 to TRBJ1-2; 10 bases align to TRBD1. With 3 bases clipped from V and 5 bases from J, the junction kept 4 bases outside the gene matches. Germline V gene sequence: CDR1 SGHRS, CDR2 YFSETQ. This CDR3 region has 14 residues.

The V and J genes are TRBV19 and TRBJ1-5; D may be TRBD1 (5 bases). The V gene lost 6 bases and the J gene lost 0 bases, with 18 bases spanning the gap. CDR3 length: 17 amino acids. The V gene's germline CDR1 is LNHDA and CDR2 SQIVND (reference sequence). CDR3: CASRPQTPTASNQPQHF. Written as DNA, the CDR3 is TGTGCCAGTAGACCCCAGACCCCGACAGCTAGCAATCAGCCCCAGCATTTT.

The chain is built from TRBV5-6 and TRBJ1-1; D remains unclear. V lost 3 bases and J lost 8, with 11 bases in between. CDR3 length equals 12 residues. Germline V gene data show CDR1 as SGHDT and CDR2 as YYEEEE. The CDR3 region is CASSSRHREAFF. CDR3 nucleotide sequence: TGTGCCAGCAGCTCGAGACATCGGGAAGCTTTCTTT.

The chain combines TRBV7-9 with TRBJ2-7; possibly TRBD1 for D (6 bases). From germline, CDR1 is SEHNR and CDR2 FQNEAQ (reference sequence). V gave up 2 bases and J gave up 5 bases, with 13 bases separating them. The CDR3 length is 14 residues. The CDR3, as DNA: TGTGCCAGCAGCTTAATGGGACAAGGGGACGAGCAGTACGTC. Translated: CASSLMGQGDEQYV.

The rearrangement links TRBV11-2 to TRBJ1-2, with D hard to call. Trimming pared 0 bases from V and 4 bases from J, leaving 9 bases between. Germline lookup yields CDR1 SGHAT and CDR2 FQNNGV. There are 14 residues in the CDR3. In DNA, the CDR3 is TGTGCCAGCAGCTTAGATACCAGTGTCTATGGCTACACCTTC. Translation: CASSLDTSVYGYTF.

For the CDR3, the DNA is TGCGCCAGCAGCCGCAATAGGGACAGGGGGTATGAAAAACTGTTTTTT. Its translation: CASSRNRDRGYEKLFF. The chain employs TRBV4-3 and TRBJ1-4; 11 bases line up with TRBD1. CDR3 length: 16 residues. Germline V lookup: CDR1 LGHNA, CDR2 YSLEER. Trimming removed 4 bases from V and 6 bases from J; junction bases left unmatched: 7.